The 28 T cell receptor beta chains below come from one sample, sequenced in a study of memory CD4+ T cells and cytomegalovirus serostatus. Clones were read by immunoSEQ multiplex PCR, and TCRdb kept only the in-frame ones, dropping some. The repertoire holds 55,000 to 65,000 clones, with about four fifths as singletons. Single viable CD3+CD4+CD8-CD45RO+ cells were sorted as the memory CD4+ T cells. The sequenced sample was memory CD4+ T cells from blood. The source of these receptors is an adult in good health and CMV-seronegative. Some clones in this sample may be carry-over from other donors' samples.

The J gene is TRBJ1-6, the V gene TRBV19; D perhaps matches TRBD1 (5 bases). The CDR3 covers 17 residues. Germline V gene lookup returns CDR1 LNHDA and CDR2 SQIVND (reference sequence). Trimming stripped 6 bases from V and 6 bases from J, with 21 bases between. The CDR3 region has the DNA TGTGCCAGTAGCCCTCGGGGACGAGGGAGTGTTAATTCACCCCTCCACTTT. This encodes CASSPRGRGSVNSPLHF.

The chain carries TRBV4-1 and TRBJ2-7; 12 bases are shared with TRBD1. The germline V gene has CDR1 MGHRA and CDR2 YSYEKL. V lost 1 base to trimming and J lost 6 bases; unmatched junction nucleotides: 4. The CDR3 runs 15 residues. The CDR3 nucleotides are TGCGCCAGCAGCCAAGCGGGGACAGGGGGCAGCGAGCAGTACTTC. Its protein is CASSQAGTGGSEQYF.

The gene calls are TRBV9 and TRBJ2-2; 7 bases are a match to TRBD1. Germline V gene lookup returns CDR1 SGDLS and CDR2 YYNGEE. There are 14 residues in the CDR3. Unmatched junction bases numbered 6, after V lost 7 bases and J lost 3 bases. The CDR3: CASAQTGDTGELFF. The CDR3 bases are TGTGCCAGCGCTCAAACAGGGGACACCGGGGAGCTGTTTTTT. Based on the CDR3 plus reference TRBV9 and TRBJ2-2, the full variable domain is DSGVTQTPKHLITATGQRVTLRCSPRSGDLSVYWYQQSLDQGLQFLIQYYNGEERAKGNILERFSAQQFPDLHSELNLSSLELGDSALYFCASAQTGDTGELFFGEGSRLTVL.

The J gene is TRBJ2-7, the V gene TRBV4-2; D might be TRBD1 (5 bases). The CDR3 loop spans 18 amino acids. Trimming removed 0 bases at V and 3 bases at J, with 21 bases between. Per the germline V gene, CDR1 is LGHNA and CDR2 is YNFKEQ. Here the CDR3 reads CASSQEPIRALNDYEQYF. The CDR3 DNA reads TGTGCCAGCAGCCAAGAACCAATCAGGGCTTTAAATGACTACGAGCAGTACTTC.

The genes are TRBV28 and TRBJ1-3; possible D gene TRBD1, 5 bases. The CDR3 has 14 amino acids. Between the trimmed V and J ends, which lost 4 bases and 4 bases, there was a span of 11 bases. The germline gives CDR1 MDHEN, CDR2 SYDVKM. CDR3 DNA sequence: TGTGCCAGCAGTTACCAGGGAGGAGGAAACACCATATATTTT. It codes for CASSYQGGGNTIYF. Looking up the rest from reference TRBV28 and TRBJ1-3 gives the full variable domain: DVKVTQSSRYLVKRTGEKVFLECVQDMDHENMFWYRQDPGLGLRLIYFSYDVKMKEKGDIPEGYSVSREKKERFSLILESASTNQTSMYLCASSYQGGGNTIYFGEGSWLTVV.

The chain uses TRBV10-3 and TRBJ2-7; 8 bases line up with TRBD2. Germline loops: CDR1 ENHRY, CDR2 SYGVKD. V shed 3 bases, J shed 6 bases, and the junction held 7 bases outside the gene matches. The CDR3 extends over 14 amino acids. This CDR3 is CAISDQREQGEQYF. CDR3 bases: TGTGCCATCAGTGACCAGCGGGAGCAGGGCGAGCAGTACTTC.

The V call is TRBV7-2, the J call TRBJ1-2, with TRBD1 as a possible D gene (5 bases). This CDR3 has 17 residues. V was pared by 0 bases and J by 3 bases, with 17 bases between. The germline gives CDR1 SGHTA, CDR2 FQGNSA. In nucleotides, the CDR3 is TGTGCCAGCAGCTTAGCGTTTAAGCAGGGACTGGACTATGGCTACACCTTC. This codes for CASSLAFKQGLDYGYTF.

The chain carries TRBV29-1 and TRBJ2-3, with D perhaps being TRBD1 or TRBD2 (6 bases each). The CDR3 contains 13 residues. Between the trimmed V and J ends, which lost 4 bases and 2 bases, there was a span of 10 bases. Germline assignment: CDR1 SQVTM and CDR2 ANQGSEA. The CDR3 DNA follows: TGCAGCGTTGGCGGGACACACACAGATACGCAGTATTTT. Amino acid sequence: CSVGGTHTDTQYF.

The chain is built from TRBV4-1 and TRBJ2-1, with 12 bases aligning to TRBD1. The CDR3 runs to 15 residues. Germline loops: CDR1 MGHRA, CDR2 YSYEKL. The J segment lost 7 bases and the V segment lost 1 base, leaving 2 bases of the junction unmatched. CDR3 sequence: CASSQGDRGRNEQFF. CDR3 coding DNA: TGCGCCAGCAGCCAAGGGGACAGGGGGCGGAATGAGCAGTTCTTC.

The chain employs TRBV11-2 and TRBJ2-4; TRBD1 might be the D (6 bases). This CDR3 is 19 amino acids long. Germline CDR1 is SGHAT and CDR2 is FQNNGV. The ends were cut back, 1 base at V and 0 bases at J, with 19 bases in the middle. In DNA form, the CDR3 reads TGTGCCAGCAGCTTAGGCCAGGGGAACGTCTTCCTAGCCAAAAACATTCAGTACTTC. Encoded protein: CASSLGQGNVFLAKNIQYF.

This clone has just a few counts. The chain recombines TRBV4-3 with TRBJ2-7, with D possibly matching TRBD2 (5 bases). V was trimmed by 0 bases and J by 6 bases, leaving 18 bases between them. The CDR3 totals 16 residues. CDR1 is LGHNA and CDR2 is YSLEER in the germline V gene. The CDR3: CASSQDVSGGGGEQYF. Here the CDR3 DNA reads TGCGCCAGCAGCCAAGATGTGAGTGGCGGAGGAGGCGAGCAGTACTTC.

This clone is categorized as medium-sized (0.01 to 0.1%). The CDR3, as DNA: TGTGCCAGCAGATCAGGGGGATACAATGAGCAGTTCTTC. Translating it yields CASRSGGYNEQFF. V gene TRBV28 combines with J gene TRBJ2-1; TRBD1 matches at 7 bases. The germline V gene encodes CDR1 MDHEN and CDR2 SYDVKM. Trimming at V came to 6 bases and at J to 4 bases, leaving 3 bases not matched to a gene. The CDR3 has 13 amino acids. The full variable domain, rest sourced from reference TRBV28 and TRBJ2-1, is DVKVTQSSRYLVKRTGEKVFLECVQDMDHENMFWYRQDPGLGLRLIYFSYDVKMKEKGDIPEGYSVSREKKERFSLILESASTNQTSMYLCASRSGGYNEQFFGPGTRLTVL.

Remarks on this clone: Sequence at one end of the junction differs from germline and may be a read error. The chain recombines TRBV6-1 with TRBJ1-1; D uncertain. The CDR3 covers 8 residues. Germline lookup yields CDR1 MNHNS and CDR2 SASEGT. CDR3 nucleotides: TGTGCCAGCACTGAAGCTTTCTTT. Amino acid sequence: CASTEAFF.

The J gene is TRBJ2-2, the V gene TRBV27; D possibly corresponds to TRBD2 (5 bases). CDR1 and CDR2 (germline): MNHEY, SMNVEV (reference sequence). The CDR3 is 16 residues long. V lost 7 bases and J 6 bases, leaving 21 bases between the germline ends. CDR3 in DNA: TGTGCCAGCAAGTCCCCCGCGGGCCGAGCCGCCGGGGAGCTGTTTTTT. This gives the protein CASKSPAGRAAGELFF.

The chain uses TRBV2 and TRBJ2-1, with 10 bases lining up with TRBD2. The trim removed 6 bases at V and 3 bases at J, leaving 5 bases unmatched. CDR3 length equals 15 residues. Germline V gene data show CDR1 as SNHLY and CDR2 as FYNNEI. The CDR3 DNA is TGTGCCAGCAGGCCCACTAGCGGGAACTACAATGAGCAGTTCTTC. This gives the protein CASRPTSGNYNEQFF.

The chain couples TRBV5-6 to TRBJ2-4; TRBD2 agrees at 12 bases. The V segment lost 1 base and the J segment 1 base; nucleotides outside the gene matches: 3. Germline values: CDR1 SGHDT, CDR2 YYEEEE. This CDR3 has 17 residues. The CDR3 region is CASSLPSGRGAKNIQYF. The CDR3 coding sequence is TGTGCCAGCAGCTTGCCTAGCGGGAGGGGGGCCAAAAACATTCAGTACTTC.

V gene TRBV6-6 combines with J gene TRBJ1-2; TRBD1 might be the D (6 bases). The length of the CDR3 is 16 residues. CDR1 is MNHNY and CDR2 is SVGAGI in the germline V gene (reference sequence). The germline V and J ends were trimmed by 0 bases and 6 bases, with 17 bases remaining between them. The CDR3 sequence: CASSYSTTRGIDGYTF. DNA for the CDR3: TGTGCCAGCAGTTACTCGACGACGAGGGGGATAGATGGCTACACCTTC.

The rearrangement joins TRBV27 to TRBJ1-5; 8 bases line up with TRBD1. The CDR3 is 15 amino acids. Germline CDR1 is MNHEY and CDR2 is SMNVEV (reference sequence). The junction had 8 bases not matched to a gene; V was cut back by 6 bases and J by 4 bases. The CDR3 region is CASRALDRANQPQHF. The DNA of the CDR3 is TGTGCCAGCAGGGCCTTGGACAGGGCAAATCAGCCCCAGCATTTT.

This sequence joins TRBV19 and TRBJ2-2; 7 nucleotides agree with TRBD2. Germline loops: CDR1 LNHDA, CDR2 SQIVND (reference sequence). V shed 6 bases and J 1 base; nucleotides not matched to a gene: 2. This CDR3 is 14 amino acids long. The CDR3 DNA follows: TGTGCCAGTAGCCGCGGGAGGAACACCGGGGAGCTGTTTTTT. Its protein product is CASSRGRNTGELFF.

Points on this clone: Other DNA sequences of this sample code for an identical CDR3. This chain links TRBV7-9 with TRBJ2-7; D remains ambiguous. In germline, CDR1 is SEHNR, CDR2 FQNEAQ (reference sequence). V was trimmed by 5 bases and J by 4 bases, leaving 6 bases between them. The CDR3 is made up of 11 amino acids. For the CDR3, the DNA is TGTGCCAGCAGCAAGGGTTACGAGCAGTACTTC. Translating gives CASSKGYEQYF.

This clone was seen a single time. The rearrangement links TRBV5-6 to TRBJ2-7; tentative D call: TRBD1 (9 bases). Germline V lookup: CDR1 SGHDT, CDR2 YYEEEE. V was cut by 4 bases and J by 7 bases, with 18 bases left in between. There are 14 residues in the CDR3. In DNA form, the CDR3 reads TGTGCCAGCAGCACAACAGGGGGCGGGGGGGAGCAGTACTTC. It is translated as CASSTTGGGGEQYF.

The rearrangement uses TRBV28 and TRBJ2-7; TRBD1 matches 8 bases. Trimming removed 3 bases from V and 4 bases from J; junction bases left unmatched: 5. The CDR3 spans 14 residues. CDR1 MDHEN and CDR2 SYDVKM come from the germline V gene. The CDR3 reads CASSFPGGGYEQYF. The CDR3 DNA reads as TGTGCCAGCAGTTTTCCAGGGGGCGGGTACGAGCAGTACTTC.

The chain couples TRBV9 to TRBJ2-2; D is ambiguous. Trimming took off 1 base at V and 1 base at J, with 5 bases between the two ends. Looked up from germline, CDR1 is SGDLS and CDR2 is YYNGEE. This CDR3 region has 14 residues. The CDR3 reads CASSVSGNTGELFF. The CDR3 coding sequence is TGTGCCAGCAGCGTATCAGGGAACACCGGGGAGCTGTTTTTT.

The CDR3 spells CASSEVWNSYEQYF. The CDR3 DNA reads TGTGCCAGCAGTGAAGTTTGGAACTCCTACGAGCAGTACTTC. V is TRBV6-1 and J is TRBJ2-7; D is uncertain. This CDR3 region has 14 residues. CDR1 is MNHNS, CDR2 SASEGT, per germline. V was trimmed by 1 base and J by 0 bases, leaving 7 bases between them.

The V call is TRBV7-8, the J call TRBJ2-7, with D tentatively TRBD2 (7 bases). The CDR3 contains 16 residues. Germline CDR1 is SGHVS and CDR2 is FQNEAQ. Trimming removed 1 base from V and 2 bases from J, with 15 bases in between. The CDR3 sequence is CASSLVGGREPYEQYF. CDR3 sequence (DNA): TGTGCCAGCAGCTTAGTGGGGGGGCGCGAGCCCTACGAGCAGTACTTC.

V gene TRBV10-2 combines with J gene TRBJ1-1; D ambiguous. V was pared by 8 bases and J by 8 bases, with 24 bases between. CDR3 size: 15 residues. Germline V gives CDR1 WSHSY, CDR2 SAAADI. This CDR3 reads CASAPGLGKRGEAFF. The CDR3, as DNA: TGCGCCAGCGCCCCGGGATTGGGGAAACGCGGGGAAGCTTTCTTT.

The genes are TRBV2 and TRBJ2-7; either TRBD1 or TRBD2 may supply D (5 bases each). Trimming cost V 8 bases and J 1 base, with 18 bases left between them. The CDR3 covers 15 residues. From germline, CDR1 is SNHLY and CDR2 FYNNEI. CDR3 nucleotides: TGTGCCAGCGGGGATAGGGCAGGGAGTTCCTACGAGCAGTACTTC. Its translation is CASGDRAGSSYEQYF. The full variable domain, completed using reference TRBV2 and TRBJ2-7, is EPEVTQTPSHQVTQMGQEVILRCVPISNHLYFYWYRQILGQKVEFLVSFYNNEISEKSEIFDDQFSVERPDGSNFTLKIRSTKLEDSAMYFCASGDRAGSSYEQYFGPGTRLTVT.

This clone was recorded once. CDR3 in DNA: TGTGCCAGTAGTATGGGGAGTAACACTGAAGCTTTCTTT. Residues: CASSMGSNTEAFF. The chain uses TRBV19 and TRBJ1-1; D is undetermined. Between the trimmed V and J ends, which lost 3 bases and 2 bases, there was a span of 7 bases. The CDR3 consists of 13 residues. Looked up from germline, CDR1 is LNHDA and CDR2 is SQIVND (reference sequence). The complete variable domain, with remaining parts taken from reference TRBV19 and TRBJ1-1, reads DGGITQSPKYLFRKEGQNVTLSCEQNLNHDAMYWYRQDPGQGLRLIYYSQIVNDFQKGDIAEGYSVSREKKESFPLTVTSAQKNPTAFYLCASSMGSNTEAFFGQGTRLTVV.